This entry describes one T cell receptor beta chain. In the authors' workflow: The authors estimated nucleated cell counts from reference gene primer amplification. Assay used: immunoSEQ multiplex PCR; TCRdb lists only in-frame clones, some missing. The V and J calls and the clone size are those of that table, but D and trimming were determined from the DNA. The table shows over 120,000 clones, with 81% occurring only once. This entry is derived from a study of blood T cell repertoires in COVID-19. On the study more broadly: Acute and convalescent COVID-19 samples came from the United States, Italy and Spain. Sources were T cells, B-cell-depleted T cells, or PBMCs; the material itself was cDNA or gDNA.

This clonotype was sampled from a human donor in a cohort sampled during active COVID-19. Sequencing used peripheral blood.

CDR3 nucleotides: TGTGCCAGCAGCGTAAGGCCGGGACAGGGACTTGAGGACACCATATATTTT. This sequence encodes CASSVRPGQGLEDTIYF. The chain is built from TRBV9 and TRBJ1-3; 9 bases are shared with TRBD1. The CDR3 is made up of 17 amino acids. Looked up from germline, CDR1 is SGDLS and CDR2 is YYNGEE. Trimming took 1 base from V and 8 from J; bases not matched to a gene: 13.